This T cell receptor (beta chain) is drawn from a study of human T cells and chemical hapten exposure. Overall study context: Variability of per-sample TCR yields stemmed mainly from small differences in pooled library volume. Study observations and caveats: Patch test scores rose with PT1 expanded TCR counts, a positive correlation.

TCRdb re-called the RACE reads through MiXCR, storing one row per CDR3 protein. The table lists 300,000 to 450,000 distinct CDR3 sequences, 5.5% of them singletons, with around 8% in the top ten. Stated time point: pre-sensitization, week 0. Treatment defined: therapeutic diphenylcyclopropenone sensitization with weekly scalp DPC. CDR1 is SGHDN, CDR2 FVKESK, per germline. V was pared by 0 bases and J by 8 bases, with 13 bases between. The CDR3 length is 15 residues. About this clonotype: No antigen is known for it.

This TCR derives from a woman aged 18 to 35 with alopecia areata. Some clones in this sample may be carry-over from other donors' samples. The J gene is TRBJ1-4, the V gene TRBV14, with D maybe TRBD1 (6 bases). The sample in question was whole blood, obtained in connection with sensitization to the hapten diphenylcyclopropenone (DPC). DNA for the CDR3: TGTGCCAGCAGCCAAGAGGGGGGGCCCTGGGAAAAACTGTTTTTT. Amino acid sequence: CASSQEGGPWEKLFF.